This T cell receptor (beta chain) was recorded in a study of cytomegalovirus exposure and HLA in healthy donors. Study-level findings and limits: Overall, roughly 160 TCR beta chains were annotated as cytomegalovirus-associated. Common viral pathogens (according to a later analysis) appeared linked to several of the most significant clusters.

The PCR was carried out with 60 Vbeta primers and 13 Jbeta primers. The data were produced by immunoSEQ multiplex PCR, yet TCRdb's version contains in-frame clones alone and is incomplete. This sample has around 60,000 clones, with around 82% found just once. In the case of this clone: Its cognate antigen is unknown.

The donors were healthy bone marrow donors. This TCR derives from a male donor in good health and CMV-seronegative. The sample was PBMCs.

The CDR3 DNA reads TGTGCCAGCAGTTTGCGGGGGCTCTGGGAAAAACTGTTTTTT. Its protein is CASSLRGLWEKLFF. The chain links TRBV28 to TRBJ1-4, with D maybe TRBD1 (6 bases). The CDR3 extends over 14 amino acids. The V gene lost 3 bases and the J gene lost 8 bases, with 13 bases spanning the gap. Germline CDR1 and CDR2: MDHEN and SYDVKM.